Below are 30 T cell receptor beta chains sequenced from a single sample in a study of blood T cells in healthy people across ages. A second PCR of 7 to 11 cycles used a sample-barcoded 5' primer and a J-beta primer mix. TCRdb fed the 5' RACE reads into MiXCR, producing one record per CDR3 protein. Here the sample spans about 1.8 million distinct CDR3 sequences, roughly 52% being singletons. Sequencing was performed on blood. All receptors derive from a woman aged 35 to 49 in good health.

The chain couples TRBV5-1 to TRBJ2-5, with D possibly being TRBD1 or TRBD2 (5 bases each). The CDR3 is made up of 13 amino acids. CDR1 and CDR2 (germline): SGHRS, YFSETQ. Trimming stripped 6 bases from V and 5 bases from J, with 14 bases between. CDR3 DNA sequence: TGCGCCAGCACGGGACCAGATGGGGAGACCCAGTACTTC. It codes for CASTGPDGETQYF.

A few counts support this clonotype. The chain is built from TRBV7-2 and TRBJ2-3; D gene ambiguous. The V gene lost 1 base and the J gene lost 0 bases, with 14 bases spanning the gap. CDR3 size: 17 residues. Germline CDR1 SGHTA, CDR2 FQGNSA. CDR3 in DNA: TGTGCCAGCAGCTTAGAGGCTAACTTCCATAGCACAGATACGCAGTATTTT. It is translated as CASSLEANFHSTDTQYF.

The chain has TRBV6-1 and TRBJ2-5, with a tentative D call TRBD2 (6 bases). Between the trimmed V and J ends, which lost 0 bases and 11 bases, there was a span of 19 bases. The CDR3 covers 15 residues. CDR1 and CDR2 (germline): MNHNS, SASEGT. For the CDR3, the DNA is TGTGCCAGCAGTGAAGCCCCCGCAGGGTCGGGGGAGCAGTACTTC. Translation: CASSEAPAGSGEQYF.

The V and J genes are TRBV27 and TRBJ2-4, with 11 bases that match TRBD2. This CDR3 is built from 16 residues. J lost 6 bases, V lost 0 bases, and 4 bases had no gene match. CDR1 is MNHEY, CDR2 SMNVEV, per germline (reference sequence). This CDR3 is CASSLSLGLAGNIQYF. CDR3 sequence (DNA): TGTGCCAGCAGTTTATCCTTAGGACTAGCGGGAAACATTCAGTACTTC.

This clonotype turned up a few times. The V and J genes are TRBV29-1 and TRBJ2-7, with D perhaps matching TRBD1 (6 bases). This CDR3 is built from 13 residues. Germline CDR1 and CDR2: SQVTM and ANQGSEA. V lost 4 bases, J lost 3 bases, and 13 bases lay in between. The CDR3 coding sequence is TGCAGCGTTGGTACAGGGTCGGTCTACGAGCAGTACTTC. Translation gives CSVGTGSVYEQYF.

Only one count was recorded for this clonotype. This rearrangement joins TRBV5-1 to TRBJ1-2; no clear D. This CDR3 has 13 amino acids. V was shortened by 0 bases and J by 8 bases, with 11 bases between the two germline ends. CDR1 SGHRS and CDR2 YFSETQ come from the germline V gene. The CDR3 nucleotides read TGCGCCAGCAGCTTGGCCAAGGGTGGAGGCTACACCTTC. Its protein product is CASSLAKGGGYTF. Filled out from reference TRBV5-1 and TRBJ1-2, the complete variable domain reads KAGVTQTPRYLIKTRGQQVTLSCSPISGHRSVSWYQQTPGQGLQFLFEYFSETQRNKGNFPGRFSGRQFSNSRSEMNVSTLELGDSALYLCASSLAKGGGYTFGSGTRLTVV.

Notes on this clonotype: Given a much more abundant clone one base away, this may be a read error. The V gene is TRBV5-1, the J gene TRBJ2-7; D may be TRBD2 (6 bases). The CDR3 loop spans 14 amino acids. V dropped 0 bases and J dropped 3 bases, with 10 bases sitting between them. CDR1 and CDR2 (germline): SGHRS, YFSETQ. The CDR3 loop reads CASSLGISGYEQYF. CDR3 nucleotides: TGCGCCAGCAGCTTGGGGATTAGCGGCTACGAGCAGTACTTC.

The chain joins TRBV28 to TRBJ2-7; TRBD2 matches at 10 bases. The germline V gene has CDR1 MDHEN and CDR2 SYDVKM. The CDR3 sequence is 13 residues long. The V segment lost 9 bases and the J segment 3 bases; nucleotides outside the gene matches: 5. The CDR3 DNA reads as TGTGCCAGTGGTAGCGGGGGGTTCTACGAGCAGTACTTC. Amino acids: CASGSGGFYEQYF. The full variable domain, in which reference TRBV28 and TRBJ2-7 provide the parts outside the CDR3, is DVKVTQSSRYLVKRTGEKVFLECVQDMDHENMFWYRQDPGLGLRLIYFSYDVKMKEKGDIPEGYSVSREKKERFSLILESASTNQTSMYLCASGSGGFYEQYFGPGTRLTVT.

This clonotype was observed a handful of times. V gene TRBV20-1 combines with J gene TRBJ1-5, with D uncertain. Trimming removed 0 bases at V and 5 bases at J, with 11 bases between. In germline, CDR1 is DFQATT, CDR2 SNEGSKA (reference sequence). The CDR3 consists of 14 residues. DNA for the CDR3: TGCAGTGCTAGAGATCCAACAGCGGATCAGCCCCAGCATTTT. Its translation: CSARDPTADQPQHF.

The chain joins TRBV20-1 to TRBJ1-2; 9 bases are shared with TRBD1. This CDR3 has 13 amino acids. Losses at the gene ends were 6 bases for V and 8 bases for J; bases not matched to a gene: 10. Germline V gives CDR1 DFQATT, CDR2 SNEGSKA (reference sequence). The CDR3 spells CSAEQGARGGYTF. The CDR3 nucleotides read TGCAGTGCGGAACAGGGGGCGCGGGGAGGCTACACCTTC.

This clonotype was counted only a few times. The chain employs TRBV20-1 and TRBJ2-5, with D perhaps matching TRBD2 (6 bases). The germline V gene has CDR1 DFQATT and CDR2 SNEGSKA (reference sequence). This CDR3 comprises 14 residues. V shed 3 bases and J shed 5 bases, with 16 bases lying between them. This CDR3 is CSASPPGRGETQYF. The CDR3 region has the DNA TGCAGTGCTAGCCCCCCGGGACGGGGGGAGACCCAGTACTTC.

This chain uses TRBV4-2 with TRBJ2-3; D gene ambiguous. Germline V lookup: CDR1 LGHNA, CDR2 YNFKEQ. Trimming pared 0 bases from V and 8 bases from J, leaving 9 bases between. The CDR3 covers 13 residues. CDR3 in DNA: TGTGCCAGCAGCCAAGAGAGTCCAGGTACGCAGTATTTT. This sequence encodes CASSQESPGTQYF.

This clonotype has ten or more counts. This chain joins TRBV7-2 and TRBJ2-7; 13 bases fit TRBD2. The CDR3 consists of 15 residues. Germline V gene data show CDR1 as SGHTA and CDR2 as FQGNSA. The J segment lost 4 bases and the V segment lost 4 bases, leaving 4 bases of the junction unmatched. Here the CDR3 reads CASSSRTSGGYEQYF. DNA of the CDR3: TGTGCCAGCAGCTCGCGGACTAGCGGGGGTTACGAGCAGTACTTC.

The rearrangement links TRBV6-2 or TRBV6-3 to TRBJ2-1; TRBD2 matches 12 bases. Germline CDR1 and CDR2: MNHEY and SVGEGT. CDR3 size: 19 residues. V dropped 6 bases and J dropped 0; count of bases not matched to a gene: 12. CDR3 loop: CASSSVGLAGGSSYNEQFF. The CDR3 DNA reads TGTGCCAGCAGCTCAGTGGGACTAGCGGGCGGCAGCTCCTACAATGAGCAGTTCTTC.

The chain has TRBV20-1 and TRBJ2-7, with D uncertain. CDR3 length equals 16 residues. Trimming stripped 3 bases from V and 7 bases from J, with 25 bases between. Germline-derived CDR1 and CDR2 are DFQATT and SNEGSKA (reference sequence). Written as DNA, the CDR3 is TGCAGTGCTAGTCCCATATCACTTGTTGCGCCGGATGAGCAGTACTTC. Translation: CSASPISLVAPDEQYF.

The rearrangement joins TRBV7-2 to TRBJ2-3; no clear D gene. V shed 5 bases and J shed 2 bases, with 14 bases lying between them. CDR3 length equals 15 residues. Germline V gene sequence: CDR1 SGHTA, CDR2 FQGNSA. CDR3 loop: CASSPHMAVTDTQYF. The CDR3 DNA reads TGTGCCAGCAGCCCGCATATGGCCGTCACAGATACGCAGTATTTT.

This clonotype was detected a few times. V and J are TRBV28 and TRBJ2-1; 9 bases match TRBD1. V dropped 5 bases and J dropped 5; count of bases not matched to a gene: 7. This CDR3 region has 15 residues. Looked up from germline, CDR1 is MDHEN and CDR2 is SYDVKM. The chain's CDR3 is CASSTPGTGNNEQFF. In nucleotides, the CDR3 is TGTGCCAGCAGTACCCCCGGGACAGGGAACAATGAGCAGTTCTTC.

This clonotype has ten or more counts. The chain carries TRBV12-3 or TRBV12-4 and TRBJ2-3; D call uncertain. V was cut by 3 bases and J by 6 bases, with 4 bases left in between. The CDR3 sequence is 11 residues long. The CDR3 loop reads CASSFYDTQYF. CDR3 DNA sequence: TGTGCCAGCAGTTTTTACGATACGCAGTATTTT.

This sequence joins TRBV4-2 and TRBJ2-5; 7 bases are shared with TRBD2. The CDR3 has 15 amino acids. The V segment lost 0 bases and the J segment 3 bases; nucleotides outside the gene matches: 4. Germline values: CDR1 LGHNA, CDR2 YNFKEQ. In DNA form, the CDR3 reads TGTGCCAGCAGCCAAGATAACAGCGGGGAAGAGACCCAGTACTTC. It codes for CASSQDNSGEETQYF.

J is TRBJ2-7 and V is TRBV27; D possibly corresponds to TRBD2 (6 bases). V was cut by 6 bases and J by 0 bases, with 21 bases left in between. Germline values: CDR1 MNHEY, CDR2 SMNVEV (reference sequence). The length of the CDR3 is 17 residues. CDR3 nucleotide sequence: TGTGCCAGCAGCTCCCCTTCAGCGGGCCGGAGCTCCTACGAGCAGTACTTC. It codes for CASSSPSAGRSSYEQYF.

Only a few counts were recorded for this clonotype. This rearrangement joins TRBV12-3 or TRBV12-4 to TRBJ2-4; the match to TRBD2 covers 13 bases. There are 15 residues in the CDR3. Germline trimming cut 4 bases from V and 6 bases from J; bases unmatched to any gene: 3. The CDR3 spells CASSSLAGGGNIQYF. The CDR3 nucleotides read TGTGCCAGCAGTTCACTAGCGGGGGGGGGAAACATTCAGTACTTC.

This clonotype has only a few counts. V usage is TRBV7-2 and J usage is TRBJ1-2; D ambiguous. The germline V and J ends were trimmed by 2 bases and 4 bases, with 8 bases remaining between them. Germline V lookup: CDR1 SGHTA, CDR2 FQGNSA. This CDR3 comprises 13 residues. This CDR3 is CASSLMVLYGYTF. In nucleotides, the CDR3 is TGTGCCAGCAGCTTAATGGTTCTCTATGGCTACACCTTC.

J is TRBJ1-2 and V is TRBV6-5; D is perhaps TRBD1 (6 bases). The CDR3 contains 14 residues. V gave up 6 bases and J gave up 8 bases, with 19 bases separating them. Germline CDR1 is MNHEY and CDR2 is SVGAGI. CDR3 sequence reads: CASSPDFGGNGYTF. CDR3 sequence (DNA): TGTGCCAGCAGCCCTGACTTTGGGGGCAACGGCTACACCTTC.

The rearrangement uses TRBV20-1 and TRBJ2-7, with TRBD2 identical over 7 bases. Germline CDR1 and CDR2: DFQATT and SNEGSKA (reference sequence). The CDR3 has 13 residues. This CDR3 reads CGVGGGRTYEQYF. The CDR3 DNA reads TGCGGGGTAGGCGGGGGACGTACCTACGAGCAGTACTTC.

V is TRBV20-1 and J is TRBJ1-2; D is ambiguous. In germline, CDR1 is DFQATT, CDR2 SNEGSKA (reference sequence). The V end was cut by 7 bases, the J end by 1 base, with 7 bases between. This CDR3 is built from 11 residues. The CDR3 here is CSVDINYGYTF. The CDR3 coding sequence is TGCAGTGTTGACATTAACTATGGCTACACCTTC.

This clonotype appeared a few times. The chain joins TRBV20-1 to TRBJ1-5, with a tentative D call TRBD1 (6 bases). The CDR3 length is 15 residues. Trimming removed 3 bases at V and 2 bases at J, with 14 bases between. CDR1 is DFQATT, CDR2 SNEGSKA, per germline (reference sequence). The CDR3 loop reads CSARKTGIGNQPQHF. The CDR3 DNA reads TGCAGTGCTAGGAAAACAGGGATAGGCAATCAGCCCCAGCATTTT.

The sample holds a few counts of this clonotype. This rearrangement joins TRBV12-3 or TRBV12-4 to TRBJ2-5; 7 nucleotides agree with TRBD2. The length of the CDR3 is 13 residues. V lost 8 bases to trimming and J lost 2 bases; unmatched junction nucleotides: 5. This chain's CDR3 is CASGAGEQETQYF. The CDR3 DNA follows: TGTGCCAGCGGCGCGGGGGAGCAAGAGACCCAGTACTTC.

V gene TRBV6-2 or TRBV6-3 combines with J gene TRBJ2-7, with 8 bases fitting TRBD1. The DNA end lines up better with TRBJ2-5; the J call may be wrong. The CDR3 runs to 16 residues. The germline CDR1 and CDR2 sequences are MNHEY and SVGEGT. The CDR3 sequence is CASSYSDRGRGETQYF. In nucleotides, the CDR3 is TGTGCCAGCAGTTACAGCGACAGGGGTAGGGGGGAGACCCAGTACTTC.

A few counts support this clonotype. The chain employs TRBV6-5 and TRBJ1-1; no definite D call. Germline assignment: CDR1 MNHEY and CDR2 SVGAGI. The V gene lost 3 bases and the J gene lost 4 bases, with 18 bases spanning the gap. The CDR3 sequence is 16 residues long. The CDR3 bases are TGTGCCAGCAGTTATTTCGGAGGTAGGAGAAGCACTGAAGCTTTCTTT. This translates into CASSYFGGRRSTEAFF.

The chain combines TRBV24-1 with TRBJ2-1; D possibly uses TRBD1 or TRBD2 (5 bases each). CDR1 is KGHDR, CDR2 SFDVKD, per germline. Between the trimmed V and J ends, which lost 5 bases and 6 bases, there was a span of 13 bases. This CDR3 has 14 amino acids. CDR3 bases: TGTGCCACCAGTGCCGTTCTTGGGGGCAATGAGCAGTTCTTC. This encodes CATSAVLGGNEQFF.